The 3 T cell receptor beta chains given below trace back to one sample, sequenced in a study of CD8 T cells in Susac syndrome (dated by TCRdb to between 2018 and 2021). Libraries came from the immunoSEQ multiplex PCR assay. RNA was extracted using the RNeasy kit, and about 0.5 to 1 microgram was reverse transcribed with random hexamers. The public reads were run again by TCRdb, first through fastp at Q25 and then through MiXCR, and only productive beta chains were kept. Identical CDR3 protein sequences are pooled into one entry, listed with their most common genes and DNA. The table for this sample lists 200,000 or so distinct CDR3 sequences; 90% to 95% of them were counted only once. Roughly 0.088% of the sample goes to the ten largest clones. The sample consisted of CD4+ T cells from PBMCs. The receptors come from a human donor with multiple sclerosis.

The rearrangement links TRBV20-1 to TRBJ1-4; weak D call: TRBD1 (6 bases). The CDR3 length is 12 residues. Trimming stripped 6 bases from V and 8 bases from J, with 13 bases between. CDR1 DFQATT and CDR2 SNEGSKA come from the germline V gene (reference sequence). The CDR3 nucleotides read TGCAGTGCAATACAGGGAAGGGAAAAACTGTTTTTT. Translation: CSAIQGREKLFF.

The V and J genes are TRBV19 and TRBJ2-5; D is undetermined. Trimming left V 1 base short and J 4 bases short, with 10 bases between. Germline CDR1 LNHDA, CDR2 SQIVND (reference sequence). This CDR3 region has 14 residues. CDR3 sequence reads: CASSIGRNGETQYF. The CDR3 DNA reads as TGTGCCAGTAGTATAGGGAGAAATGGAGAGACCCAGTACTTC. The entire variable domain, with the rest obtained from reference TRBV19 and TRBJ2-5, is as follows: DGGITQSPKYLFRKEGQNVTLSCEQNLNHDAMYWYRQDPGQGLRLIYYSQIVNDFQKGDIAEGYSVSREKKESFPLTVTSAQKNPTAFYLCASSIGRNGETQYFGPGTRLLVL.

The chain has TRBV30 and TRBJ2-7; no reliable D call. The CDR3 totals 13 residues. V lost 0 bases to trimming and J lost 7 bases, with 13 bases between them. Germline V gene sequence: CDR1 GTSNPN, CDR2 SVGIG (reference sequence). The CDR3 sequence: CAWSVWLPKEQYF. CDR3 DNA sequence: TGTGCCTGGAGTGTATGGCTGCCCAAAGAGCAGTACTTC.